Each of the 19 T cell receptor beta chains below was sequenced from the same sample in a study of CD8 T cells in ankylosing spondylitis. From the 5' RACE reads, TCRdb called clonotypes with MiXCR, one entry per CDR3 protein. The data show about 450,000 distinct CDR3 sequences, 26% seen once. The study's findings and limits: Blood of patients with ankylosing spondylitis appeared to be characterized by a TCR beta motif of several highly homologous variants.

These TCRs are of unknown antigen specificity. The material sequenced was blood, either unsorted or a sorted T cell fraction (not recorded which). These TCRs come from a male donor with ankylosing spondylitis.

J is TRBJ2-7 and V is TRBV3-1; tentatively, D is TRBD1 or TRBD2 (5 bases each). The CDR3 runs 14 residues. The ends were cut back, 7 bases at V and 1 base at J, with 14 bases in the middle. Germline V gene data show CDR1 as LGHDT and CDR2 as YNNKEL (reference sequence). The CDR3: CASTKERGSYEQYF. CDR3 nucleotides: TGTGCCAGCACTAAAGAGAGGGGATCCTACGAGCAGTACTTC.

Only a few counts were recorded for this clonotype. V is TRBV5-1 and J is TRBJ1-1; TRBD1 matches at 9 bases. Germline V lookup: CDR1 SGHRS, CDR2 YFSETQ. V trimming: 4 bases; J trimming: 4 bases; junction bases outside the gene matches: 5. This CDR3 region has 14 residues. CDR3 protein: CASSTTTGGTEAFF. The CDR3 DNA follows: TGCGCCAGCAGCACTACGACAGGGGGCACTGAAGCTTTCTTT.

This clonotype came up a few times. The CDR3 reads CASSLAKGMGTEAFF. CDR3 DNA: TGTGCCAGCAGCTTAGCGAAGGGGATGGGCACTGAAGCTTTCTTT. The chain is built from TRBV7-2 and TRBJ1-1, with a weak D call TRBD1 (5 bases). The germline V gene has CDR1 SGHTA and CDR2 FQGNSA. The CDR3 is 15 residues long. V lost 0 bases, J lost 4 bases, and 12 bases lay in between. The entire variable domain, with the rest obtained from reference TRBV7-2 and TRBJ1-1, is as follows: GAGVSQSPSNKVTEKGKDVELRCDPISGHTALYWYRQSLGQGLEFLIYFQGNSAPDKSGLPSDRFSAERTGGSVSTLTIQRTQQEDSAVYLCASSLAKGMGTEAFFGQGTRLTVV.

V is TRBV11-3 and J is TRBJ2-3; D may correspond to TRBD1 or TRBD2 (5 bases each). CDR1 is SGHNT, CDR2 YENEEA, per germline. Trimming stripped 5 bases from V and 2 bases from J, with 20 bases between. This CDR3 region has 17 residues. The CDR3 DNA reads TGTGCCAGCAGCCCCGGGGTCGGGGCGGCCCCCACAGATACGCAGTATTTT. Its protein is CASSPGVGAAPTDTQYF.

The chain uses TRBV20-1 and TRBJ2-7; tentative D call: TRBD1 (5 bases). V lost 6 bases and J lost 3, with 9 bases in between. This CDR3 contains 11 residues. CDR1 and CDR2 from the germline V gene are DFQATT and SNEGSKA (reference sequence). CDR3 sequence (DNA): TGCAGTGCAAGCAGGGTCTACGAGCAGTACTTC. Protein product: CSASRVYEQYF.

This clonotype has a handful of counts. The rearrangement links TRBV5-5 to TRBJ2-1; D ambiguous. Germline V lookup: CDR1 SGHKS, CDR2 YYEKEE (reference sequence). The CDR3 consists of 16 residues. Trimming pared 0 bases from V and 0 bases from J, leaving 10 bases between. The CDR3 DNA reads TGTGCCAGCAGCTTGGAAGGGATCGGCTCCTACAATGAGCAGTTCTTC. Translation gives CASSLEGIGSYNEQFF.

J is TRBJ2-2 and V is TRBV6-2 or TRBV6-3; D is perhaps TRBD2 (6 bases). V gave up 6 bases and J gave up 7 bases, with 21 bases separating them. Germline assignment: CDR1 MNHEY and CDR2 SVGEGT. This CDR3 comprises 16 residues. CDR3 bases: TGTGCCAGCAGCCCACTCCCGGGACCAGCGGGCGGGGAGCTGTTTTTT. Amino acids: CASSPLPGPAGGELFF.

The gene calls are TRBV5-1 and TRBJ1-1; 10 bases align to TRBD1. The germline V gene has CDR1 SGHRS and CDR2 YFSETQ. The CDR3 runs to 16 residues. With 7 bases clipped from V and 5 bases from J, the junction kept 14 bases outside the gene matches. This CDR3 is CASGRAPGQGKTEAFF. Written as DNA, the CDR3 is TGCGCCAGCGGACGGGCCCCGGGACAGGGGAAAACTGAAGCTTTCTTT.

The chain employs TRBV9 and TRBJ2-6; possibly TRBD2 for D (5 bases). CDR3 length equals 15 residues. Deletions cut 0 bases from V and 3 bases from J, with 7 bases between. From germline, CDR1 is SGDLS and CDR2 YYNGEE. The CDR3: CASSVDGDGANVLTF. The CDR3 DNA reads as TGTGCCAGCAGCGTAGACGGGGATGGGGCCAACGTCCTGACTTTC.

This chain joins TRBV3-1 and TRBJ2-5; TRBD1 matches 7 bases. Per germline, CDR1 LGHDT and CDR2 YNNKEL (reference sequence). J lost 1 base, V lost 8 bases, and 7 bases had no gene match. The CDR3 is made up of 14 amino acids. The CDR3 nucleotides read TGTGCCAGCGGAAACAGGGGATCCCAAGAGACCCAGTACTTC. This encodes CASGNRGSQETQYF.

This clonotype was seen ten or more times. The chain links TRBV12-3 or TRBV12-4 to TRBJ1-1, with D possibly matching TRBD1 (5 bases). V was clipped by 1 base and J by 5 bases, with 17 bases between them. The length of the CDR3 is 16 residues. The CDR3 sequence: CASSLGQGRSATEAFF. The DNA of the CDR3 is TGTGCCAGCAGTTTAGGGCAGGGACGGTCTGCGACTGAAGCTTTCTTT.

The chain has TRBV20-1 and TRBJ1-5, with D perhaps matching TRBD1 (5 bases). The CDR3 is 18 amino acids. The germline CDR1 and CDR2 sequences are DFQATT and SNEGSKA (reference sequence). V shed 1 base and J shed 0 bases, with 19 bases lying between them. The CDR3 bases are TGCAGTGCTAGAGCCCACGGCGGAGGGGAGTTTAGCAATCAGCCCCAGCATTTT. Amino acids: CSARAHGGGEFSNQPQHF.

Many counts were recorded for this clonotype. This chain joins TRBV29-1 and TRBJ1-3; D is undetermined. This CDR3 contains 14 residues. Germline loops: CDR1 SQVTM, CDR2 ANQGSEA. Trimming left V 7 bases short and J 0 bases short, with 13 bases between. The DNA of the CDR3 is TGCAGCGCCCGATGGAGGACCTCTGGAAACACCATATATTTT. Translated, it gives CSARWRTSGNTIYF. The full variable domain, completed using reference TRBV29-1 and TRBJ1-3, is SAVISQKPSRDICQRGTSLTIQCQVDSQVTMMFWYRQQPGQSLTLIATANQGSEATYESGFVIDKFPISRPNLTFSTLTVSNMSPEDSSIYLCSARWRTSGNTIYFGEGSWLTVV.

This clonotype was detected a few times. The V gene is TRBV12-3 or TRBV12-4, the J gene TRBJ2-5; unclear D gene. V was trimmed by 4 bases and J by 1 base, leaving 7 bases between them. There are 13 residues in the CDR3. The CDR3 sequence is CASSYVPQETQYF. The CDR3 nucleotides read TGTGCCAGCAGTTACGTCCCCCAAGAGACCCAGTACTTC.

The V call is TRBV5-1, the J call TRBJ2-3; TRBD2 aligns across 14 bases. CDR3 length: 17 amino acids. Germline lookup yields CDR1 SGHRS and CDR2 YFSETQ. V was clipped by 4 bases and J by 1 base; unmatched bases: 5. DNA of the CDR3: TGCGCCAGCAGCAGAGAGACTAGCGGGAGGGGCACAGATACGCAGTATTTT. Protein product: CASSRETSGRGTDTQYF. The full variable domain, with the rest looked up from reference TRBV5-1 and TRBJ2-3, is KAGVTQTPRYLIKTRGQQVTLSCSPISGHRSVSWYQQTPGQGLQFLFEYFSETQRNKGNFPGRFSGRQFSNSRSEMNVSTLELGDSALYLCASSRETSGRGTDTQYFGPGTRLTVL.

The chain carries TRBV6-5 and TRBJ2-5; D unresolved. Germline V gives CDR1 MNHEY, CDR2 SVGAGI. The ends were cut back, 0 bases at V and 5 bases at J, with 10 bases in the middle. The CDR3 length is 14 residues. The CDR3 DNA is TGTGCCAGCAGTTACTCGAGATGGGGTGAGACCCAGTACTTC. Translating it yields CASSYSRWGETQYF.

The chain links TRBV20-1 to TRBJ2-5, with 8 bases fitting TRBD1. The V gene's germline CDR1 is DFQATT and CDR2 SNEGSKA (reference sequence). This CDR3 comprises 14 residues. Trimming took 5 bases from V and 2 from J; bases not matched to a gene: 7. CDR3 protein: CSAAPGQVQETQYF. The CDR3 nucleotides read TGCAGTGCTGCTCCGGGACAGGTACAAGAGACCCAGTACTTC.

The chain has TRBV7-2 and TRBJ1-3; D remains ambiguous. This CDR3 is built from 14 residues. Trimming cost V 4 bases and J 0 bases, with 7 bases left between them. Germline lookup yields CDR1 SGHTA and CDR2 FQGNSA. The CDR3 region has the DNA TGTGCCAGCAGCTCGGATAGCTCTGGAAACACCATATATTTT. As protein: CASSSDSSGNTIYF.

This clonotype was recorded many times. The chain links TRBV5-1 to TRBJ2-2; D is tentatively TRBD1 or TRBD2 (5 bases each). V lost 0 bases to trimming and J lost 0 bases, with 9 bases between them. CDR1 is SGHRS and CDR2 is YFSETQ in the germline V gene. The CDR3 contains 16 residues. The CDR3 is CASSLGGTTNTGELFF. In DNA, the CDR3 is TGCGCCAGCAGCTTGGGGGGGACGACGAACACCGGGGAGCTGTTTTTT. Full variable domain (outside the CDR3, taken from reference TRBV5-1 and TRBJ2-2): KAGVTQTPRYLIKTRGQQVTLSCSPISGHRSVSWYQQTPGQGLQFLFEYFSETQRNKGNFPGRFSGRQFSNSRSEMNVSTLELGDSALYLCASSLGGTTNTGELFFGEGSRLTVL.